This TCR beta chain stems from a study of tumor and adjacent non-tumor tissue in lung cancer. This CDR3 spans 15 amino acids. From germline, CDR1 is DFQATT and CDR2 SNEGSKA (reference sequence). About this clonotype: The antigen remains undetermined. One end of the junction fails to match germline, which may point to a read error.

This sample's RNA came from whole unsorted tissue. The normal lung tissue was taken more than 3 cm from the tumor edge. General study findings and limits: Top 100 clones took a larger repertoire share in normal lung.

A modified ARM-PCR protocol with three rounds of nested PCR amplified TCRbeta. In TCRdb, the multiplex PCR reads were re-called with MiXCR into one record per CDR3 protein. The sample lists around 80,000 distinct CDR3 sequences, more than 80% occurring once. J is TRBJ2-1 and V is TRBV20-1, with 7 bases that match TRBD1. This clonotype was sampled from a man in his sixties with non-small cell lung cancer. Sample: distant non-tumor lung tissue. The CDR3 protein is CSASSLTRGGNKQFF. In DNA form, the CDR3 reads TGCAGTGCTAGCTCTCTGACGCGAGGGGGCAATAAGCAGTTCTTC.